The TCR beta chain under discussion was sequenced for a study of response to subunit inactivated influenza vaccine. Study observations and caveats: T cells newly recruited by each seasonal influenza vaccination are few, the authors suggested.

The sample holds a few counts of this clonotype. The target antigen is unknown. TCRdb re-derived calls from the RT-PCR reads in MiXCR, one entry per CDR3 protein. The profile covers over 650,000 distinct CDR3 sequences, with around 18% appearing a single time and about 11% taken by the ten largest. Looked up from germline, CDR1 is SGHVS and CDR2 is FQNEAQ. V lost 1 base, J lost 4 bases, and 13 bases stayed unmatched. The CDR3 is 18 residues long. The TCR sequence derives from a man aged 50-60 years who received an inactivated influenza vaccine. This chain links TRBV7-8 with TRBJ2-4; 7 nucleotides agree with TRBD2. This specimen consisted of PBMCs from blood, obtained around 5 days after vaccination. CDR3 region: CASSLVPAASGAKNIQYF. In DNA form, the CDR3 reads TGTGCCAGCAGCTTAGTTCCGGCCGCTAGCGGAGCGAAAAACATTCAGTACTTC. Full variable domain (missing parts from reference TRBV7-8 and TRBJ2-4): GAGVSQSPRYKVAKRGQDVALRCDPISGHVSLFWYQQALGQGPEFLTYFQNEAQLDKSGLPSDRFFAERPEGSVSTLKIQRTQQEDSAVYLCASSLVPAASGAKNIQYFGAGTRLSVL.